The TCR beta chain described here comes from a study of T cell repertoires in cytomegalovirus infection. Study as a whole: It was the public TCR beta signatures that indicated both CMV infection and matching HLA type. Study-wide results and caveats: HLA-C-restricted CMV clonotypes gave the most frequent clonotype in two of eight donors. Pooled public TCR beta family frequency picked out CMV carriers with the relevant HLA.

Using its own MiXCR run on the reads, TCRdb lists one record per CDR3 protein. The sample has roughly 250,000 distinct CDR3 sequences; roughly 23% are singletons. V lost 0 bases and J lost 9, with 6 bases in between. Germline loops: CDR1 MNHEY, CDR2 SVGAGI. CDR3 length: 12 residues. Details on this clonotype: No antigen is known for it.

The receptor comes from a human donor in good health (CMV status not recorded). Some clones in this sample may be carry-over from other donors' samples. The sequencing sample was made of CD8+ T cells from PBMCs. This chain uses TRBV6-5 with TRBJ2-1; D unresolved. Here the CDR3 reads CASSYSGSEQFF. The CDR3 coding sequence is TGTGCCAGCAGTTACTCTGGTAGTGAGCAGTTCTTC.